This T cell receptor (beta chain) was retrieved from a study of OX40 agonist ivuxolimab in advanced cancers. Overall study: The dose-escalation group included hepatocellular carcinoma, melanoma, renal cell carcinoma and head and neck cancer. From 23 to 79 years was the age range, with a mean of approximately 63 years, and around 80% were male.

Germline assignment: CDR1 MNHNY and CDR2 SVGAGI (reference sequence). This CDR3 has 15 amino acids. Trimming took 6 bases from V and 2 from J, leaving 17 bases between them. The assay was immunoSEQ multiplex PCR, and TCRdb's table has in-frame clones only and misses some. The profile shows around 80,000 clones, less than 85% of them singletons. Systemic immunosuppression or autoimmune disease history was grounds to exclude patients. General study points: Average numbers of expanded clones were greater in CD8+ T cells than in CD4+.

To note about this clone: As yet, its antigen is unknown.

This receptor was obtained from an adult with an advanced solid tumor such as melanoma, head and neck, liver or kidney cancer. The genes are TRBV6-6 and TRBJ2-7; no clear D gene. The sequencing here drew on CD4+ or CD8+ T cells sorted from blood, taken in a trial of the OX40 agonist ivuxolimab. The CDR3 reads CASSSAEILPYEQYF. CDR3 bases: TGTGCCAGCAGCAGTGCGGAAATTCTCCCCTACGAGCAGTACTTC.